This T cell receptor (beta chain) was profiled in a study of blood T cell repertoires in COVID-19. Methods used by the authors: Estimation of nucleated cell counts was performed using reference gene primer amplification. Data came from immunoSEQ multiplex PCR; TCRdb stores just in-frame clones and leaves some out. The DNA was the basis for D and trimming; V, J and clone size are from that table. The table lists roughly 120,000 clones, 85% of them singletons. This CDR3 has 16 residues. The germline CDR1 and CDR2 sequences are MNHEY and SMNVEV (reference sequence). Trimming at V came to 6 bases and at J to 0 bases, leaving 9 bases not matched to a gene. Seattle patients were enrolled during active infection and followed longitudinally.

V gene TRBV27 combines with J gene TRBJ2-7; 9 bases line up with TRBD2. The TCR was taken from a woman at least 80 years old with COVID-19, enrolled during active disease. The sample comprised peripheral blood. The CDR3 sequence is CASSLFATSGSYEQYF. CDR3 DNA sequence: TGTGCCAGCAGCTTGTTCGCGACTAGCGGCTCCTACGAGCAGTACTTC.